The 5 T cell receptor beta chains below come from one sample, sequenced in a study of beta chain features in type 1 diabetes. Expressed TCRB transcripts were sequenced because the isolated RNA had all been reverse transcribed beforehand. Here immunoSEQ multiplex PCR was the method, and the copy in TCRdb shows in-frame clones only, minus some. Found here are over 700,000 clones, around a sixth of them singletons; the top ten hold around 0.02%. The sequenced sample was naive CD4+ T cells from blood. These receptor sequences come from a young woman in good health.

The chain's CDR3 is CSVGANPADTQYF. The CDR3 region has the DNA TGCAGCGTTGGGGCAAATCCAGCAGATACGCAGTATTTT. The chain uses TRBV29-1 and TRBJ2-3; no definite D call. Trimming shortened V by 4 bases and J by 4 bases, and 12 bases separated the two germline ends. From germline, CDR1 is SQVTM and CDR2 ANQGSEA. CDR3 length equals 13 residues.

The sample holds a few counts of this clone. The genes are TRBV28 and TRBJ2-3; no definite D call. This CDR3 spans 15 amino acids. CDR1 and CDR2 from the germline V gene are MDHEN and SYDVKM. V was shortened by 5 bases and J by 1 base, with 13 bases between the two germline ends. CDR3 bases: TGTGCCAGCAGTCCCCCCGGATCACGCACAGATACGCAGTATTTT. As protein: CASSPPGSRTDTQYF.

This clone was picked up a small number of times. The V and J genes are TRBV4-1 and TRBJ2-7, with D unresolved. The ends were cut back, 3 bases at V and 3 bases at J, with 12 bases in the middle. Looked up from germline, CDR1 is MGHRA and CDR2 is YSYEKL. The CDR3 is 14 amino acids. The CDR3 DNA reads as TGCGCCAGCAGCCACCAGGACGGGTACTACGAGCAGTACTTC. Translating it yields CASSHQDGYYEQYF.

This chain joins TRBV4-3 and TRBJ2-3; D gene ambiguous. The CDR3 length is 15 residues. Trimming removed 4 bases from V and 6 bases from J, with 17 bases in between. Germline V CDR1 and CDR2: LGHNA, YSLEER. This CDR3 reads CASSLRAISEDTQYF. The CDR3 nucleotides read TGCGCCAGCAGCCTACGGGCCATCTCCGAGGATACGCAGTATTTT.

The chain links TRBV19 to TRBJ1-2; D may be TRBD1 (5 bases). Germline-derived CDR1 and CDR2 are LNHDA and SQIVND (reference sequence). V was clipped by 1 base and J by 4 bases, with 13 bases between them. The CDR3 runs 15 residues. The CDR3 nucleotides read TGTGCCAGTAGTATAGGTTCCCGGGACGGCTATGGCTACACCTTC. This sequence encodes CASSIGSRDGYGYTF.